The 23 T cell receptor beta chains below were found in one sample sequenced in a study of shared clonotypes between healthy human individuals. Libraries were prepared by immunoSEQ multiplex PCR; TCRdb keeps only in-frame clonotypes and omits some of them. The table shows around 560,000 clones, with about 95% occurring only once. Terminally differentiated effector memory CD45RA+ cells were excluded by CCR7 positive selection of CD45RO-negative cells. Sequenced sample: naive CD8+ T cells sorted from blood. Source of these receptors: a woman aged 25-40 years in good health.

V is TRBV9 and J is TRBJ2-7, with D perhaps being TRBD1 or TRBD2 (5 bases each). In germline, CDR1 is SGDLS, CDR2 YYNGEE. Trimming removed 0 bases at V and 3 bases at J, with 10 bases between. The CDR3 covers 14 residues. CDR3 in DNA: TGTGCCAGCAGCGTAGGGGGGAACTTCTACGAGCAGTACTTC. Translated, it gives CASSVGGNFYEQYF. Full variable domain (rest looked up from reference TRBV9 and TRBJ2-7): DSGVTQTPKHLITATGQRVTLRCSPRSGDLSVYWYQQSLDQGLQFLIQYYNGEERAKGNILERFSAQQFPDLHSELNLSSLELGDSALYFCASSVGGNFYEQYFGPGTRLTVT.

This sequence joins TRBV28 and TRBJ2-3; 8 bases agree with TRBD1. The V gene's germline CDR1 is MDHEN and CDR2 SYDVKM. The CDR3 spans 16 residues. Trimming took 5 bases from V and 0 from J; bases not matched to a gene: 7. In DNA form, the CDR3 reads TGTGCCAGCAGTCCCGACAGGGGTCCAAGCACAGATACGCAGTATTTT. Its protein is CASSPDRGPSTDTQYF.

This clone has just a few counts. The CDR3 loop is CASSYSSTEYYGYTF. Written as DNA, the CDR3 is TGTGCCAGCAGTTACTCATCGACAGAGTACTATGGCTACACCTTC. The rearrangement links TRBV6-5 to TRBJ1-2; D perhaps matches TRBD1 (5 bases). The CDR3 runs to 15 residues. V shed 0 bases and J shed 3 bases, with 11 bases lying between them. The germline V gene encodes CDR1 MNHEY and CDR2 SVGAGI.

The V gene is TRBV15, the J gene TRBJ2-2, with a possible D match to TRBD2 (5 bases). The V gene lost 0 bases and the J gene lost 2 bases, with 13 bases spanning the gap. CDR1 and CDR2 from the germline V gene are LNHNV and YYDKDF (reference sequence). This CDR3 contains 17 residues. CDR3: CATSRENEGPNTGELFF. The CDR3 nucleotides read TGTGCCACCAGCAGAGAGAATGAGGGTCCTAACACCGGGGAGCTGTTTTTT.

The J gene is TRBJ2-7, the V gene TRBV14; weak D call: TRBD1 (5 bases). V was clipped by 3 bases and J by 2 bases, with 11 bases between them. This CDR3 has 14 amino acids. The germline CDR1 and CDR2 sequences are SGHDN and FVKESK. The CDR3 sequence is CASSHTDNTYEQYF. The DNA of the CDR3 is TGTGCCAGCAGCCATACGGACAACACCTACGAGCAGTACTTC.

The rearrangement uses TRBV5-8 and TRBJ2-2; D is unresolved. Per the germline V gene, CDR1 is SGHTS and CDR2 is YDEGEE. Trimming shortened V by 1 base and J by 4 bases, and 5 bases separated the two germline ends. The CDR3 totals 13 residues. The CDR3 DNA sequence: TGTGCCAGCAGCTTGCCAGGCACCGGGGAGCTGTTTTTT. Translated, it gives CASSLPGTGELFF.

Note on this clone: The sample has other DNA sequences that encode this CDR3 too. The genes are TRBV29-1 and TRBJ1-1; the D gene is possibly TRBD1 (6 bases). V was shortened by 5 bases and J by 5 bases, with 9 bases between the two germline ends. This CDR3 has 11 residues. Germline-derived CDR1 and CDR2 are SQVTM and ANQGSEA. CDR3 DNA sequence: TGCAGCGTTCCAGGGGTGACTGAAGCTTTCTTT. This gives the protein CSVPGVTEAFF.

The chain has TRBV19 and TRBJ1-1, with a possible D match to TRBD1 (5 bases). The V end lost 7 bases, the J end lost 0 bases, and 12 bases lay between the germline ends. The CDR3 runs to 14 residues. Germline CDR1 and CDR2: LNHDA and SQIVND (reference sequence). Written as DNA, the CDR3 is TGTGCCAGTACCTTCGACAGAGTGAACACTGAAGCTTTCTTT. This sequence encodes CASTFDRVNTEAFF.

CDR3 amino acids: CASSPGTSGSTDTQYF. In DNA form, the CDR3 reads TGTGCCAGCAGTCCTGGGACTAGCGGAAGCACAGATACGCAGTATTTT. The rearrangement links TRBV27 to TRBJ2-3; 11 bases align to TRBD2. This CDR3 has 16 residues. V was clipped by 5 bases and J by 0 bases; unmatched bases: 4. Germline CDR1 is MNHEY and CDR2 is SMNVEV (reference sequence).

The chain recombines TRBV28 with TRBJ2-5; D is undetermined. The germline gives CDR1 MDHEN, CDR2 SYDVKM. The CDR3 sequence is 14 residues long. The V end was cut by 2 bases, the J end by 5 bases, with 12 bases between. CDR3 residues: CASSLDEIRETQYF. The CDR3 DNA reads TGTGCCAGCAGTTTAGATGAAATAAGGGAGACCCAGTACTTC.

The chain uses TRBV18 and TRBJ2-5; D is unresolved. The CDR3 length is 12 residues. The germline gives CDR1 KGHSH, CDR2 LQKENI. V lost 2 bases, J lost 5 bases, and 6 bases lay in between. The chain's CDR3 is CASSPGSETQYF. As DNA, the CDR3 is TGTGCCAGCTCACCAGGTTCCGAGACCCAGTACTTC.

The rearrangement links TRBV27 to TRBJ1-1, with D hard to call. V lost 2 bases and J 7 bases, leaving 11 bases between the germline ends. There are 13 residues in the CDR3. Looked up from germline, CDR1 is MNHEY and CDR2 is SMNVEV (reference sequence). For the CDR3, the DNA is TGTGCCAGCAGTTTAGGCGGGTCGGTTGAAGCTTTCTTT. This translates into CASSLGGSVEAFF.

The genes are TRBV27 and TRBJ2-7; TRBD1 might be the D (5 bases). The CDR3 runs to 14 residues. V was cut by 4 bases and J by 1 base, with 11 bases left in between. Germline V CDR1 and CDR2: MNHEY, SMNVEV (reference sequence). CDR3 DNA sequence: TGTGCCAGCAGTTCGACAGCTATGTCCTACGAGCAGTACTTC. Protein sequence: CASSSTAMSYEQYF.

This clone was detected a few times. The chain couples TRBV5-6 to TRBJ2-2, with 7 bases identical to TRBD2. The CDR3 covers 15 residues. Unmatched junction bases numbered 2, after V lost 1 base and J lost 2 bases. The germline V gene has CDR1 SGHDT and CDR2 YYEEEE. The CDR3 sequence: CASSLSGINTGELFF. As DNA, the CDR3 is TGTGCCAGCAGCTTGAGCGGGATCAACACCGGGGAGCTGTTTTTT.

The chain carries TRBV6-5 and TRBJ1-5; possible D gene TRBD1, 6 bases. Trimming stripped 7 bases from V and 3 bases from J, with 10 bases between. The CDR3 is 13 amino acids. Germline V CDR1 and CDR2: MNHEY, SVGAGI. DNA of the CDR3: TGTGCCAGCAAGACAGGCTACAATCAGCCCCAGCATTTT. Its protein is CASKTGYNQPQHF.

This chain links TRBV21-1 with TRBJ2-7; the table's D call TRBD2 went unverified against the DNA. TRBV21-1 is given as a pseudogene. This CDR3 has 13 residues. CDR3 coding DNA: TGTGCCAGCAACGTACCCATGCCTCGGGAGCAGTACTTC. Its protein is CASNVPMPREQYF.

The chain is built from TRBV5-4 and TRBJ2-7, with D possibly matching TRBD1 (5 bases). Trimming left V 4 bases short and J 0 bases short, with 8 bases between. Germline V gene sequence: CDR1 SGHNT, CDR2 YYREEE (reference sequence). The CDR3 loop spans 13 amino acids. CDR3 sequence (DNA): TGTGCCAGCAGCCAGGGTGTCTCCTACGAGCAGTACTTC. Amino acids: CASSQGVSYEQYF.

This rearrangement joins TRBV12-2 to TRBJ1-6. TRBV12-2 is a pseudogene locus. The CDR3 covers 18 residues. The CDR3 loop reads CASRRSRAQSSYNSPLHF. The CDR3 DNA sequence: TGTGCAAGTCGCCGATCCCGGGCTCAGAGCTCCTATAATTCACCCCTCCACTTT.

This rearrangement joins TRBV11-3 to TRBJ1-5; D not certain. The V end lost 5 bases, the J end lost 5 bases, and 4 bases lay between the germline ends. The germline V gene encodes CDR1 SGHNT and CDR2 YENEEA. The CDR3 runs 11 residues. The CDR3 sequence is CASSRYQPQHF. CDR3 coding DNA: TGTGCCAGCAGCCGTTATCAGCCCCAGCATTTT.

The chain recombines TRBV5-5 with TRBJ1-4; D call uncertain. V was shortened by 4 bases and J by 4 bases, with 17 bases between the two germline ends. CDR3 length equals 16 residues. Germline-derived CDR1 and CDR2 are SGHKS and YYEKEE (reference sequence). CDR3 sequence reads: CASSIAPGPYNEKLFF. The CDR3 DNA reads TGTGCCAGCAGCATTGCGCCTGGGCCCTATAATGAAAAACTGTTTTTT.

This clone was seen only a few times. CDR3 sequence (DNA): TGTGCCAGCAGACACACAGGGGCGGATCAGCCCCAGCATTTT. It encodes CASRHTGADQPQHF. The chain couples TRBV27 to TRBJ1-5, with 7 nucleotides matching TRBD1. Germline CDR1 reads MNHEY; CDR2 reads SMNVEV (reference sequence). The ends lost 6 bases at V and 5 bases at J; junction bases unmatched: 7. The CDR3 has 14 residues.

This sequence joins TRBV13 and TRBJ2-1; 10 bases align to TRBD1. Germline loops: CDR1 PRHDT, CDR2 FYEKMQ (reference sequence). The CDR3 consists of 15 residues. After removal of 6 bases from V and 7 bases from J, the junction contained 9 bases not matched to a gene. The CDR3 here is CASREGTGAENEQFF. For the CDR3, the DNA is TGTGCCAGCAGAGAAGGGACAGGGGCGGAGAATGAGCAGTTCTTC.

The chain has TRBV7-9 and TRBJ2-7, with D possibly being TRBD1 (5 bases). Trimming shortened V by 2 bases and J by 2 bases, and 10 bases separated the two germline ends. The CDR3 is 14 amino acids. Germline CDR1 reads SEHNR; CDR2 reads FQNEAQ (reference sequence). CDR3 sequence reads: CASSLSDTPYEQYF. CDR3 DNA: TGTGCCAGCAGCTTATCGGACACTCCCTACGAGCAGTACTTC.